The 8 T cell receptor beta chains reported below all come from one sample, sequenced in a study of blood T cell repertoires in COVID-19. Assay used: immunoSEQ multiplex PCR; TCRdb lists only in-frame clones, some missing. The data contain about 300,000 clones, 80% to 90% of them singletons. Sample: PBMCs or T cells enriched from blood (not recorded which). These receptors came from a young man who had recovered from COVID-19.

The chain links TRBV3-1 (or the pseudogene TRBV3-2) to TRBJ1-2; D is possibly TRBD1 (6 bases). The germline V gene has CDR1 LGHDT and CDR2 YNNKEL (reference sequence). This CDR3 is 13 amino acids long. V was shortened by 0 bases and J by 8 bases, with 10 bases between the two germline ends. Written as DNA, the CDR3 is TGTGCCAGCAGCCAAGATCAGGGGAGAGGCTACACCTTC. Residues: CASSQDQGRGYTF.

This chain joins TRBV5-4 and TRBJ1-6, with D uncertain. Trimming removed 0 bases at V and 9 bases at J, with 13 bases between. CDR1 SGHNT and CDR2 YYREEE come from the germline V gene (reference sequence). The CDR3 contains 15 residues. The CDR3 DNA reads TGTGCCAGCAGCTTGGATGAGGGCGCGGGTTCACCCCTCCACTTT. This codes for CASSLDEGAGSPLHF.

This rearrangement joins TRBV7-8 to TRBJ1-2; D gene unclear. The CDR3 runs to 14 residues. From germline, CDR1 is SGHVS and CDR2 FQNEAQ. Trimming shortened V by 1 base and J by 6 bases, and 12 bases separated the two germline ends. The CDR3 spells CASSLEAGWNGYTF. The CDR3 DNA is TGTGCCAGCAGCTTAGAGGCCGGGTGGAATGGCTACACCTTC.

The gene calls are TRBV19 and TRBJ1-2; possible D gene TRBD1, 5 bases. Germline loops: CDR1 LNHDA, CDR2 SQIVND (reference sequence). The V and J ends lost 6 bases and 5 bases respectively, with 13 bases between them. The length of the CDR3 is 13 residues. CDR3 sequence: CASSSTVVYGYTF. The CDR3 nucleotides are TGTGCCAGTAGCTCGACAGTGGTGTATGGCTACACCTTC.

The V gene is TRBV10-2, the J gene TRBJ1-2; TRBD1 matches at 7 bases. The germline V gene encodes CDR1 WSHSY and CDR2 SAAADI. V lost 3 bases and J lost 8; bases outside the gene matches: 6. This CDR3 comprises 13 residues. The CDR3 is CASSDRTGDGYTF. DNA of the CDR3: TGCGCCAGCAGTGATCGTACAGGGGACGGCTACACCTTC.

The chain employs TRBV7-8 and TRBJ2-5, with D maybe TRBD2 (5 bases). The CDR3 is made up of 10 amino acids. Trimming cost V 8 bases and J 7 bases, with 8 bases left between them. Germline V gene sequence: CDR1 SGHVS, CDR2 FQNEAQ. The CDR3 DNA reads as TGTGCCAGCTTTAGCGTGACCCAGTACTTC. Amino acids: CASFSVTQYF. The whole variable domain, filled in from reference TRBV7-8 and TRBJ2-5, reads GAGVSQSPRYKVAKRGQDVALRCDPISGHVSLFWYQQALGQGPEFLTYFQNEAQLDKSGLPSDRFFAERPEGSVSTLKIQRTQQEDSAVYLCASFSVTQYFGPGTRLLVL.

The table lists this clone with a few counts. The chain employs TRBV3-1 (or the pseudogene TRBV3-2) and TRBJ2-5, with 14 positions matching TRBD2. CDR1 and CDR2 from the germline V gene are LGHDT and YNNKEL (reference sequence). V lost 3 bases, J lost 1 base, and 1 base stayed unmatched. This CDR3 contains 16 residues. The CDR3 region has the DNA TGTGCCAGCAGCCAGGGGACTAGCGGGGGCCAAGAGACCCAGTACTTC. Protein: CASSQGTSGGQETQYF.

The rearrangement joins TRBV6-5 to TRBJ2-7, with D unclear. Trimming took off 6 bases at V and 7 bases at J, with 10 bases between the two ends. The CDR3 has 11 residues. The germline gives CDR1 MNHEY, CDR2 SVGAGI. The CDR3 sequence: CASSAGGEQYF. The CDR3 DNA reads as TGTGCCAGCAGCGCAGGTGGGGAGCAGTACTTC.